The present entry profiles one T cell receptor beta chain with its context. Its antigen is currently unknown. Germline CDR1 LGHDT, CDR2 YNNKEL (reference sequence). The CDR3 length is 15 residues. Trimming removed 0 bases from V and 7 bases from J; junction bases left unmatched: 5. This sample was taken from a study of vaccination effects on CD4 cells after COVID-19. Overall study results and limits: Clones arising from infection and from vaccination showed marked clonal contraction late after vaccination. In the study, convalescent patients were few, and early post-infection timepoints were absent.

Clones were read by immunoSEQ multiplex PCR, and TCRdb kept only the in-frame ones, dropping some. The data contain about 61,000 clones, around four fifths of them seen just once; the ten biggest clones take up around 1.2%. Antigen-specific CD4+ T cell clonotypes were called by their expansion after viral peptide-pool culture in ViraFEST. Once cultured for about 9 days, the cells underwent separation to obtain CD4+ T cells. The vaccine given was either BNT162b2 or mRNA-1273, in two doses. Wells containing 1.5 million to 2 million PBMC each were cultured with 10 IU/ml IL-2 and about 10 ug/ml peptides.

This sequence originates from a human donor who received a COVID-19 vaccine. The sample here was CD4+ T cells from PBMCs cultured with HCoV-229E spike peptides, taken after COVID-19 vaccination. The rearrangement uses TRBV3-1 (or the pseudogene TRBV3-2) and TRBJ1-2; the match to TRBD1 covers 10 bases. This CDR3 is CASSQDSGQGVGYTF. The CDR3 DNA reads TGTGCCAGCAGCCAAGATTCAGGACAGGGGGTTGGCTACACCTTC.